The TCR beta chain described here comes from a study of T cells expressing NK-cell markers. As for the study in general: Sorted CD3+CD56-NKG2C+, CD3+CD56+NKG2C- and CD3+CD56+NKG2C+ T cells were the source of the TCR beta repertoires.

5'RACE template switching with UMIs produced the TCR beta cDNA. TCRdb reprocessed the 5' RACE reads, keeping one entry per CDR3 protein, no DNA. In all, the sample yields about 260,000 distinct CDR3 sequences. Study-wide results and limits: Unclear, still, was the HCMV specificity of the expanded NKG2C+ T cell clones. The same clonotypes also predominated in the CD3+CD56-NKG2C+ fraction of several donors.

This CDR3 is built from 15 residues. Germline V CDR1 and CDR2: DFQATT, SNEGSKA (reference sequence). To note about this clonotype: Antigen unknown.

Sequencing used blood T cells: a sorted CD56 or NKG2C T cell subset, CD4+ or CD8+ T cells, or bulk PBMC T cells (not recorded which). The TCR was taken from a woman between 18 and 69 years old in good health. The chain uses TRBV20-1 and TRBJ2-5; the TCRdb D gene call, TRBD1, has no DNA to confirm it. This CDR3 is CSASARGPTEETQYF.